This TCR beta chain was sequenced for a study of PD-L1 blockade in urothelial cancer. Study overall: When patients started atezolizumab in about 2014, it was given at 1,200 mg intravenously every 3 weeks. Samples of blood were analyzed 3 weeks (second dose) and 6 weeks after treatment start. Blood-derived samples held a median roughly 150,000 T cells. Study-wide findings and caveats: Lower than median blood TCR clonality before treatment predicted better survival.

Here immunoSEQ multiplex PCR was the method, and the copy in TCRdb shows in-frame clones only, minus some. The sample lists some 30,000 clones, over 70% occurring once. The CDR3 sequence is 13 residues long. Germline CDR1 reads SGHDN; CDR2 reads FVKESK. Trimming removed 3 bases at V and 9 bases at J, with 14 bases between. A word on this clone: The antigen is not known.

Sequencing was performed on PBMCs, taken around atezolizumab (anti-PD-L1) treatment. This TCR came from a man aged 45-60 years with urothelial cancer. This sequence joins TRBV14 and TRBJ1-1; D uncertain. The CDR3 DNA sequence: TGTGCCAGCAGCCATGTACCGGGTCCCCAAGCTTTCTTT. It codes for CASSHVPGPQAFF. The full variable domain, in which reference TRBV14 and TRBJ1-1 provide the parts outside the CDR3, is EAGVTQFPSHSVIEKGQTVTLRCDPISGHDNLYWYRRVMGKEIKFLLHFVKESKQDESGMPNNRFLAERTGGTYSTLKVQPAELEDSGVYFCASSHVPGPQAFFGQGTRLTVV.